This T cell receptor beta chain was identified during a study of T cell responses to AZD1222 COVID-19 vaccine. Data came from immunoSEQ multiplex PCR; TCRdb stores just in-frame clones and leaves some out. Here the sample spans roughly 100,000 clones, 91% being singletons. This clone has more than one count but fewer than ten. Antigen unknown. Deletions cut 1 base from V and 4 bases from J, with 14 bases between. From germline, CDR1 is LGHDT and CDR2 YNNKEL (reference sequence). The CDR3 has 16 residues. Study results and limitations: Increased Spike-specific TCR breadth and depth were observed after two AZD1222 doses. White British ancestry dominated among donors, who included more females, and clonal diversity was possibly underestimated. It was only five to seven AZD1222 recipients who were seropositive at baseline.

The chain combines TRBV3-1 (or the pseudogene TRBV3-2) with TRBJ1-3; D is ambiguous. The sample in question was peripheral blood, obtained on day 0 of AZD1222 vaccination. The origin of this receptor is an adult in good health. The CDR3 region has the DNA TGTGCCAGCAGCCAAGGTAGCTCCGCCTGGGGAAACACCATATATTTT. This translates into CASSQGSSAWGNTIYF.